The present entry profiles one T cell receptor (beta chain) with its context. Germline CDR1 SGHAT, CDR2 FQNNGV. Trimming shortened V by 5 bases and J by 0 bases, and 12 bases separated the two germline ends. This CDR3 spans 15 amino acids. The data derive from a study of CD8+ T cells in alopecia areata. Sequencing used cDNA as its template, made by extracting RNA and reverse transcribing it. The protocol was immunoSEQ multiplex PCR, while the TCRdb copy is restricted to in-frame clones and leaves out a portion. The data hold more than 200,000 clones, with roughly 40% observed a single time. Treatment denoted: oral pan-JAK inhibitor, 5-10 mg twice daily.

The V gene is TRBV11-2, the J gene TRBJ2-3; D possibly corresponds to TRBD1 (6 bases). The source of this sequence is a human donor with alopecia areata. The specimen was CD4+ T cells sorted from blood, collected at approximately week 36, from a patient treated with tofacitinib. For the CDR3, the DNA is TGTGCCAGCAGCCGAACAGGGACGAGCACAGATACGCAGTATTTT. Translated: CASSRTGTSTDTQYF.